This T cell receptor beta chain was identified during a study of cytomegalovirus exposure and HLA in healthy donors (dated by TCRdb to about 2017). For the study in its entirety: According to an earlier analysis of around 600 of the donors, about 179 million T cells yielded roughly 110 million unique TCR beta sequences and more than 250 Gb of sequence data. The study used immunosequencing to profile the T cell repertoires of some 600 subjects and linked those repertoires to cytomegalovirus serostatus. In addition to the first cohort of roughly 670 subjects, a separate validation cohort of approximately 130 different subjects was used. Rather than drawing on any new phenotypic data, the later analysis identified candidate immune exposures from TCR beta sequences and the way those sequences occurred across donors. Among several hundred genotyped donors of the cohort, an average of roughly 230,000 unique TCR beta nucleotide sequences was sequenced per donor, of which about 18% were non-productive. An early release that covered fewer than 800 HLA-typed donors contained approximately 300 gigabases of sequencing data and 80 million or so unique TCR sequences. Of the roughly 400 genotyped donors, about 80% fell in the genetic ancestry cluster associated with self-reported Caucasian donors. Donor age, sex, ethnicity and CMV serostatus were collected together with the repertoire data. Every repertoire in the discovery cohort had been generated on one and the same sequencing platform. A handful of DR-DQ haplotypes were handled as single units for association and clustering because linkage in the cohort was strong. The study was designed to test whether signatures of past pathogen exposure could be identified by cataloging public T cell receptors. HLA typing included class I and class II loci at four-digit resolution. An earlier analysis of 587 of the donors applied high-throughput TCR beta sequencing to assess whether each TCR beta V gene segment acted as functional or pseudogenic. Typing coverage varied by locus: about 620-640 donors for A, B, C, DRB1 and DQB1; roughly 500 for DQA1; nearly 610 for DPA1; roughly 470 for DPB1. The study combined high-throughput TCR immunosequencing, statistical association of individual TCRs with disease status, and machine learning to predict cytomegalovirus infection status. Genome-wide SNP genotypes for about 65% of the 666 donors were used in a later genetic analysis, which treated that subset as a discovery cohort. A later analysis re-analyzed previously published TCR beta repertoires from 500 to 700 donors and added high-resolution HLA genotyping to study TCR occurrence patterns. Broad study findings and their caveats: Because the 87-base-pair reads could not distinguish some IMGT-functional V segments, including TRBV6-2 and TRBV6-3, those segments were excluded. Because HLA typing was unavailable for some donors at each locus, only the typed subset was used in association tests. According to a later genetic analysis, donors in an Asian-associated ancestry cluster had fewer N-insertions in productive TCRs than the approximately 610-donor mean. In an earlier analysis of approximately 590 of the donors, most TCR beta V segments appeared in productive rearrangements about 87% or about 30% of the time, broadly matching IMGT annotations. Compared with equally common non-associated chains, HLA-associated TCR beta chains in a later analysis were more clonally expanded and had lower generation probabilities. It was suggested by the authors that the approach could potentially be generalized to other disease states and immunological phenotypes. Across donors, most TCR sequences were observed very rarely, whereas some public TCRs were present in many individuals. Several of the top co-occurrence clusters appeared to be linked to parvovirus B19, influenza, CMV and Epstein-Barr virus, according to a later analysis. The presence/absence analyses assumed that sequencing depth was roughly uniform across donors, and that assumption may not be true. A cluster of highly shared sequence variants was judged likely to represent a technical artifact of the sequencing pipeline. The classifier was reported to diagnose cytomegalovirus status with high specificity and sensitivity in both the original and validation cohorts. In the study, about 150 TCR beta chains were listed as associated with cytomegalovirus. A further reported finding was that TCR beta sequences accurately predicted the HLA-A and HLA-B alleles for most subjects in the first cohort. Immune exposure information for the cohort was limited to CMV serostatus. Linkage disequilibrium might explain the correlated functional status among segregating V segments, but an unknown experimental factor could not be excluded. Only TCR beta chains were sequenced in this cohort, and the absence of alpha or paired-chain data limited detectable features. In vitro tests confirmed that a few of the cytomegalovirus-associated TCR beta chains recognize cytomegalovirus antigens. V-gene and J-gene trimming of TCR beta chains was associated with a missense DCLRE1C variant in a later genetic analysis, and the association was replicated in an independent cohort. The earlier analysis of about 600 of the donors excluded some 15 rarely observed V segments, including chromosome 9 orphons, because counts were too low. When HLA alleles, especially DR and DQ, strongly co-occurred, TCR associations were difficult to assign to individual alleles. In a later analysis, TCR association rates were found to vary across HLA loci, with the most associated TCRs seen for DRB1 alleles and the fewest for HLA-C alleles. According to a later analysis, most CMV-associated TCR beta chains appeared to be HLA-restricted, and the HLA associations seemed to be driven largely by CMV exposure. At a false discovery rate of 0.05, a later analysis linked under 20,000 TCR beta sequences to specific HLA alleles.

Receptor libraries were prepared by the immunoSEQ multiplex PCR assay. For the multiplex PCR, a mixture combining 60 forward primers for TCR Vbeta segments and 13 reverse primers for TCR Jbeta segments was used. A multiplex PCR assay on genomic DNA amplified the CDR3 region of rearranged TCR beta genes. The amplified TCR beta libraries were sequenced on the Illumina HiSeq System as 87-base-pair reads. Processing in the source paper ran as follows. In a later analysis, tens of millions of unique TCR beta chains were counted across the 690 or so repertoires, and approximately 9.9 million of these chains were shared by at least two donors. Raw reads were error-corrected and collapsed into unique sequences with a nearest-neighbor algorithm that merged closely related sequences to remove PCR and sequencing errors. Alignment of CDR3 sequences to IMGT reference sequences was used to assign V, D and J gene segments. Each retained sequence needed at least a six-nucleotide match to both a V gene segment and a J gene segment. A rearrangement was called productive if the CDR3 had no stop codons and remained in frame with V and J, and every other rearrangement was called non-productive. Following IMGT convention, CDR3 was defined as the stretch from the second conserved V-encoded cysteine to the conserved J-encoded phenylalanine. Sequences without an unambiguous match to a single V gene segment were excluded from the earlier analysis of a few hundred of the donors. In an earlier analysis of some 590 of the donors, V segments were called functional above 56.7% productive rearrangements and were called segregating when the between-donor standard deviation exceeded 5%. A statistical classification framework was built to diagnose cytomegalovirus status from the catalog of TCR beta chain sequences. In a later analysis, TCR nucleotide sequences were compared against IMGT/GENE-DB human TR gene sequences so that V and J genes could be assigned. The TCRdist pipeline was used in a later analysis to assign CDR3 sequences and most-parsimonious VDJ recombination scenarios. In a later analysis, every TCR beta chain was defined by the combination of its CDR3 amino acid sequence and its V-gene family, and reads without a unique V-gene family were dropped. As a way to deal with suspected cross-contamination and a sequencing artifact, a later analysis dropped roughly 600 nucleotide sequences that were highly shared and had low generation probability. In a later analysis, a clonal expansion index was calculated for each public chain from normalized within-repertoire ranks of inferred template counts. Generation probabilities in a later analysis came from a VDJ recombination model fitted to out-of-frame rearrangements, and those results were checked against IGoR. In a later analysis, TCR-TCR, TCR-HLA and TCR-CMV co-occurrence was scored with hypergeometric tests, and a repertoire-size bias correction was applied to TCR pairs. To estimate false discovery rates, a later analysis permuted the HLA or CMV assignments 20 times. A later analysis grouped co-occurring TCRs with DBSCAN, adding TCRdist sequence similarity when clustering within HLA-allele-positive subsets. Repertoires with fewer than 30,000 or more than 120,000 public chains, plus five repertoires with anomalous nucleotide sharing, were excluded from co-occurrence clustering. This is the immuneACCESS table as TCRdb keeps it, with only in-frame sequences that have V and J called. A part of the clones is gone; compared with another copy, unresolved V genes explain less than half, and the rest is unexplained. V and J calls plus clone size are reproduced from that table; the DNA served to infer D and trimming. Recorded for this sample are approximately 140,000 clones; around three quarters of them occurred a single time. The ten most abundant clones make up around 3% of the sample.

Per the germline V gene, SGHAT is the CDR1 and FQNNGV is the CDR2. V ends up 5 bases short and J 2 bases short, with an unmatched junction base count of 5. From its cysteine to its phenylalanine, the CDR3 spans 14 amino acids. The kept DNA is CDR3 alone, 42 bases in frame from the first base. The cohort comprised more than 550 healthy bone marrow donors. At the time of sampling, every cohort member was nominally healthy, though immune exposures that went unrecorded were likely present. The donor was CMV seropositive and was included in the group of some 290 seropositive cohort members. A peripheral blood sample was collected from each donor, and TCR beta sequencing was performed on peripheral blood mononuclear cells. Genomic DNA was extracted from the blood cell samples with the Qiagen DNeasy Blood Extraction Kit. This clone occurred a few times. Its antigen has not been determined. Nothing much larger sits one base from this clone, and base qualities are not available.

The V and J genes are TRBV11-2 and TRBJ1-2; 7 central bases correspond to TRBD1. The origin of this receptor is a man aged 40-50 years in good health and CMV-seropositive. Sequenced sample: PBMCs. The sequenced DNA is TGTGCCAGCAGCCAATCGACAGGGAACTATGGCTACACCTTC. Translated, it reads CASSQSTGNYGYTF.